This paragraph covers one T cell receptor beta chain sequence. The study ran its PCR with 60 Vbeta and 13 Jbeta primers. Under the authors' procedure: Around 10 million of the about 80 million unique TCR beta chains counted in a later analysis were shared. The protocol was immunoSEQ multiplex PCR, while the TCRdb copy is restricted to in-frame clones and leaves out a portion. That table gives V, J and clone size, and the DNA gave D and trimming. Among under 150,000 clones listed, more than 60% were seen once. The CDR3 length is 18 residues. V gave up 3 bases and J gave up 7 bases; unmatched junction bases: 16. Germline lookup yields CDR1 MNHEY and CDR2 SMNVEV (reference sequence). This sample was taken from a study of cytomegalovirus exposure and HLA in healthy donors. The donors (healthy individuals) were bone marrow donors.

This rearrangement joins TRBV27 to TRBJ1-2, with TRBD1 matching 11 bases. The sample consisted of PBMCs. The receptor's source is a young woman in good health and CMV-seronegative. CDR3 sequence (DNA): TGTGCCAGCAGTTTTGGACAGGGGGCGCTTTCACCCTCAACTGGCTACACCTTC. Protein: CASSFGQGALSPSTGYTF.